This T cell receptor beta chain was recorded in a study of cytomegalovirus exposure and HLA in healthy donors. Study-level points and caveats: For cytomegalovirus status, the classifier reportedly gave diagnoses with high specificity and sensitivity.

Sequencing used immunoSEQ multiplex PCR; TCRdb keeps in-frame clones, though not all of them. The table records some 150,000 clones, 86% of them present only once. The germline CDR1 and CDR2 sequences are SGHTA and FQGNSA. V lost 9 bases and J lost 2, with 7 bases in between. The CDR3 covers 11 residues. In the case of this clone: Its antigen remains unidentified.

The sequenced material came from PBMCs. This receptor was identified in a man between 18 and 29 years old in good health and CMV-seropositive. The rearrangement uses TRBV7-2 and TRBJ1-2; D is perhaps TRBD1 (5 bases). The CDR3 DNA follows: TGTGCCAGACAGGAGAACTATGGCTACACCTTC. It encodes CARQENYGYTF.